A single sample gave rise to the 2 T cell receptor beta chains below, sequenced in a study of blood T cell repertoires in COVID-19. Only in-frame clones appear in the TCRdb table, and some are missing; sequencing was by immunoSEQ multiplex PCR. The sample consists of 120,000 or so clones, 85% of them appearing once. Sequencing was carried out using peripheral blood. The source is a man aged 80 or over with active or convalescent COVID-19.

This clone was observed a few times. CDR3 sequence (DNA): TGTGCCAGCAGTTACTCATTCGGCTACAGTAAGGTGGAGACCCAGTACTTC. Its protein is CASSYSFGYSKVETQYF. The genes are TRBV6-2 or TRBV6-3 and TRBJ2-5; no definite D call. CDR1 MNHEY and CDR2 SVGEGT come from the germline V gene. The V end was cut by 0 bases, the J end by 5 bases, with 19 bases between. CDR3 size: 17 residues.

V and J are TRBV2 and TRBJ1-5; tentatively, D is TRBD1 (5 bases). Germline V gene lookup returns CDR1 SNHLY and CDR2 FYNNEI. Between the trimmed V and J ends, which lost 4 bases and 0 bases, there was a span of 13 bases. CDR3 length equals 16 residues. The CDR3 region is CASSVAGRRSNQPQHF. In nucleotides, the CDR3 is TGTGCCAGCAGTGTGGCAGGGCGACGTAGCAATCAGCCCCAGCATTTT.